Reported below is one T cell receptor (beta chain). Sequenced by immunoSEQ multiplex PCR; TCRdb stores in-frame clones only, minus some. This sample has about 120,000 clones, with about 94% found just once. The data were obtained in a study of control samples from healthy donors and cancer patients. This CDR3 is built from 12 residues. Germline assignment: CDR1 GTSNPN and CDR2 SVGIG (reference sequence). V was cut by 5 bases and J by 4 bases, with 11 bases left in between. The sequence derives from a young man in good health. The chain couples TRBV30 to TRBJ2-5; maybe TRBD2 (5 bases). The sequenced sample was blood. The CDR3 sequence is CAWVGVGETQYF. The CDR3 bases are TGTGCCTGGGTCGGGGTGGGAGAGACCCAGTACTTC.